The 27 T cell receptor beta chains below all came from one sample that was sequenced in a study of cytomegalovirus exposure and HLA in healthy donors. The PCR was carried out with 60 Vbeta primers and 13 Jbeta primers. The repertoire was sequenced with immunoSEQ multiplex PCR; TCRdb's copy has only in-frame clones and lacks some. The table records 50,000 to 70,000 clones, around 83% of them present only once. Input material: PBMCs. These receptors originate from a human donor in good health.

With regard to this clone: An end of the junction differs from the germline gene, which may be a read error. V is TRBV10-3 and J is TRBJ1-1, with D unclear. CDR1 and CDR2 from the germline V gene are ENHRY and SYGVKD. CDR3 length: 13 residues. CDR3 amino acids: CVITVRPNTEAFF. The CDR3 DNA reads as TGTGTCATCACCGTGAGGCCGAACACTGAAGCTTTCTTT.

This clone was counted a single time. The chain employs TRBV28 and TRBJ1-5; 8 bases map to TRBD1. CDR1 and CDR2 (germline): MDHEN, SYDVKM. Trimming took 4 bases from V and 4 from J; bases not matched to a gene: 6. The CDR3 sequence is 15 residues long. CDR3 sequence (DNA): TGTGCCAGCAGTTCCGGGACAGGAGAGAATCAGCCCCAGCATTTT. It codes for CASSSGTGENQPQHF. The entire variable domain, with the rest obtained from reference TRBV28 and TRBJ1-5, is as follows: DVKVTQSSRYLVKRTGEKVFLECVQDMDHENMFWYRQDPGLGLRLIYFSYDVKMKEKGDIPEGYSVSREKKERFSLILESASTNQTSMYLCASSSGTGENQPQHFGDGTRLSIL.

V usage is TRBV6-1 and J usage is TRBJ2-7; TRBD2 matches at 7 bases. J was trimmed by 0 bases and V by 6 bases; bases with no gene match: 5. Germline lookup yields CDR1 MNHNS and CDR2 SASEGT. The CDR3 is made up of 14 amino acids. CDR3 sequence reads: CASRGEGYSYEQYF. CDR3 DNA sequence: TGTGCCAGCAGGGGGGAGGGTTACTCCTACGAGCAGTACTTC.

The V and J genes are TRBV4-3 and TRBJ2-1, with D unclear. The CDR3 length is 14 residues. Germline CDR1 and CDR2: LGHNA and YSLEER. V shed 0 bases and J shed 8 bases, with 11 bases lying between them. As DNA, the CDR3 is TGCGCCAGCAGCCAAGATCCCCTAAGAGATGAGCAGTTCTTC. It yields the protein CASSQDPLRDEQFF.

J is TRBJ2-1 and V is TRBV5-1, with 9 bases aligning to TRBD2. V trimming: 0 bases; J trimming: 5 bases; junction bases outside the gene matches: 15. The CDR3 length is 19 residues. Germline V lookup: CDR1 SGHRS, CDR2 YFSETQ. The CDR3 reads CASSLGLAVAGVPNNEQFF. CDR3 nucleotides: TGCGCCAGCAGCTTGGGTCTTGCGGTAGCGGGGGTCCCAAACAATGAGCAGTTCTTC.

This clone was detected only a few times. V usage is TRBV19 and J usage is TRBJ2-1, with D maybe TRBD2 (6 bases). Germline values: CDR1 LNHDA, CDR2 SQIVND (reference sequence). The CDR3 sequence is 16 residues long. Between the trimmed V and J ends, which lost 3 bases and 4 bases, there was a span of 16 bases. The CDR3 DNA follows: TGTGCCAGTAGTATCTTTGGGATCGGAGGGTACAATGAGCAGTTCTTC. The encoded protein is CASSIFGIGGYNEQFF. The variable domain in full, with the rest retrieved from reference TRBV19 and TRBJ2-1, is DGGITQSPKYLFRKEGQNVTLSCEQNLNHDAMYWYRQDPGQGLRLIYYSQIVNDFQKGDIAEGYSVSREKKESFPLTVTSAQKNPTAFYLCASSIFGIGGYNEQFFGPGTRLTVL.

This chain connects TRBV27 to TRBJ2-1; 8 bases line up with TRBD2. Germline CDR1 MNHEY, CDR2 SMNVEV (reference sequence). V shed 3 bases, J shed 1 base, and the junction held 2 bases outside the gene matches. This CDR3 contains 15 residues. The CDR3 DNA follows: TGTGCCAGCAGTTTCGGGACTAGTTCCTACAATGAGCAGTTCTTC. Translation: CASSFGTSSYNEQFF.

The chain links TRBV27 to TRBJ1-6; TRBD1 agrees at 10 bases. Trimming at V came to 0 bases and at J to 12 bases, leaving 8 bases not matched to a gene. The CDR3 contains 16 residues. Germline values: CDR1 MNHEY, CDR2 SMNVEV (reference sequence). CDR3 coding DNA: TGTGCCAGCAGTTTATCTCCGGGGACAGGGGTGAGACCCCTCCACTTT. Residues: CASSLSPGTGVRPLHF.

The CDR3 DNA is TGCGCCAGCAGACTAGGCGCCTACAATGAGCAGTTCTTC. Residues: CASRLGAYNEQFF. The chain recombines TRBV5-1 with TRBJ2-1, with a possible D match to TRBD2 (5 bases). Trimming took off 5 bases at V and 2 bases at J, with 8 bases between the two ends. This CDR3 has 13 residues. Germline loops: CDR1 SGHRS, CDR2 YFSETQ.

The rearrangement uses TRBV7-3 and TRBJ1-1; tentatively, D is TRBD1 (5 bases). Germline lookup yields CDR1 SGHTA and CDR2 FQGTGA. The CDR3 has 15 residues. V was trimmed by 2 bases and J by 1 base, leaving 11 bases between them. The CDR3 loop is CASSLGGTSNTEAFF. CDR3 nucleotide sequence: TGTGCCAGCAGCTTAGGCGGGACGTCGAACACTGAAGCTTTCTTT.

The chain couples TRBV19 to TRBJ2-7; 7 nucleotides match TRBD1. CDR3 length: 15 amino acids. Losses at the gene ends were 5 bases for V and 1 base for J; bases not matched to a gene: 8. Germline CDR1 is LNHDA and CDR2 is SQIVND (reference sequence). Written as DNA, the CDR3 is TGTGCCAGTAGTGGCATACAGGGGTTTTCCTACGAGCAGTACTTC. It is translated as CASSGIQGFSYEQYF.

This clone was counted between two and nine times. CDR3 residues: CASSASGTNNEQFF. CDR3 DNA sequence: TGCGCCAGCAGCGCCTCCGGGACAAACAATGAGCAGTTCTTC. The chain carries TRBV4-1 and TRBJ2-1, with D maybe TRBD1 (6 bases). V gave up 5 bases and J gave up 5 bases, with 13 bases separating them. The CDR3 loop spans 14 amino acids. Germline assignment: CDR1 MGHRA and CDR2 YSYEKL.

The chain combines TRBV18 with TRBJ1-1; 9 bases line up with TRBD1. From germline, CDR1 is KGHSH and CDR2 LQKENI. This CDR3 is 16 amino acids long. With V trimmed by 2 bases and J by 3 bases, 7 bases remained unmatched. CDR3 DNA: TGTGCCAGCTCACCAACAGGGGGCGGTTTGGACACTGAAGCTTTCTTT. Protein product: CASSPTGGGLDTEAFF.

The chain has TRBV19 and TRBJ2-3, with 10 nucleotides matching TRBD1. Germline loops: CDR1 LNHDA, CDR2 SQIVND (reference sequence). V gave up 2 bases and J gave up 3 bases; unmatched junction bases: 2. The CDR3 runs to 15 residues. The CDR3 DNA reads as TGTGCCAGTAGTATACCGGGACAGGGGACAGATACGCAGTATTTT. Translating it yields CASSIPGQGTDTQYF.

The sample holds one count of this clone. This rearrangement joins TRBV4-2 to TRBJ2-5; perhaps TRBD2 as D (6 bases). V was shortened by 0 bases and J by 4 bases, with 12 bases between the two germline ends. This CDR3 is built from 15 residues. Germline V gene data show CDR1 as LGHNA and CDR2 as YNFKEQ. CDR3 amino acids: CASSQDLWGVETQYF. The CDR3 nucleotides read TGTGCCAGCAGCCAAGATCTCTGGGGGGTAGAGACCCAGTACTTC.

The chain's CDR3 is CASRLLSYEQYF. As DNA, the CDR3 is TGTGCCAGCAGATTACTCTCCTACGAGCAGTACTTC. The chain carries TRBV9 and TRBJ2-7, with unresolved D. The germline V and J ends were trimmed by 5 bases and 0 bases, with 6 bases remaining between them. This CDR3 region has 12 residues. In germline, CDR1 is SGDLS, CDR2 YYNGEE.

The chain has TRBV18 and TRBJ1-4, with TRBD1 matching over 10 bases. The trim removed 3 bases at V and 6 bases at J, leaving 1 base unmatched. The CDR3 length is 14 residues. Germline V lookup: CDR1 KGHSH, CDR2 LQKENI. CDR3 coding DNA: TGTGCCAGCTCACCTGACAGGGGGCATGAAAAACTGTTTTTT. It codes for CASSPDRGHEKLFF.

The chain couples TRBV19 to TRBJ1-4, with D tentatively TRBD1 (6 bases). The germline gives CDR1 LNHDA, CDR2 SQIVND (reference sequence). The CDR3 is made up of 14 amino acids. Trimming shortened V by 3 bases and J by 8 bases, and 13 bases separated the two germline ends. The CDR3 here is CASSMSRGREKLFF. CDR3 bases: TGTGCCAGTAGTATGAGCAGGGGTAGAGAAAAACTGTTTTTT.

V is TRBV19 and J is TRBJ2-6, with D perhaps TRBD1 (5 bases). The CDR3 is 19 residues long. Germline V CDR1 and CDR2: LNHDA, SQIVND (reference sequence). Trimming pared 6 bases from V and 0 bases from J, leaving 21 bases between. The CDR3 sequence: CASSTPRGHPSSGANVLTF. The DNA of the CDR3 is TGTGCCAGTAGCACACCCCGAGGACACCCGAGCTCTGGGGCCAACGTCCTGACTTTC.

This chain uses TRBV5-8 with TRBJ2-7, with 8 nucleotides matching TRBD1. Losses at the gene ends were 4 bases for V and 5 bases for J; bases not matched to a gene: 8. This CDR3 region has 14 residues. Per the germline V gene, CDR1 is SGHTS and CDR2 is YDEGEE. The CDR3 sequence: CASSQRQGPHEQYF. CDR3 DNA: TGTGCCAGCAGCCAACGACAGGGGCCCCACGAGCAGTACTTC.

In its sample, this clone was seen a few times. The DNA for the CDR3 is TGTGCCAGCAGTGTACTAGCGGGAGAGACAGATACGCAGTATTTT. It codes for CASSVLAGETDTQYF. The rearrangement joins TRBV6-4 to TRBJ2-3; 11 bases match TRBD2. CDR1 MRHNA and CDR2 SNTAGT come from the germline V gene. This CDR3 comprises 15 residues. V lost 4 bases and J lost 3; bases outside the gene matches: 3.

V is TRBV28 and J is TRBJ1-1; maybe TRBD1 (6 bases). The CDR3 consists of 14 residues. The germline V gene has CDR1 MDHEN and CDR2 SYDVKM. Trimming cost V 5 bases and J 3 bases, with 13 bases left between them. The CDR3 bases are TGTGCCAGCAGTGATCAGGGGTGGGACACTGAAGCTTTCTTT. This encodes CASSDQGWDTEAFF. The whole variable domain, remainder taken from reference TRBV28 and TRBJ1-1, is DVKVTQSSRYLVKRTGEKVFLECVQDMDHENMFWYRQDPGLGLRLIYFSYDVKMKEKGDIPEGYSVSREKKERFSLILESASTNQTSMYLCASSDQGWDTEAFFGQGTRLTVV.

The rearrangement joins TRBV7-2 to TRBJ1-2; 9 bases are a match to TRBD1. With V trimmed by 5 bases and J by 8 bases, 18 bases remained unmatched. The germline CDR1 and CDR2 sequences are SGHTA and FQGNSA. The CDR3 is 17 residues long. CDR3 sequence: CASSRRPRDREIRGYTF. CDR3 DNA sequence: TGTGCCAGCAGCCGCCGTCCCCGGGACAGGGAAATACGAGGCTACACCTTC.

This chain links TRBV14 with TRBJ2-1; weak D call: TRBD2 (5 bases). Germline lookup yields CDR1 SGHDN and CDR2 FVKESK. The CDR3 has 14 amino acids. Trimming stripped 1 base from V and 4 bases from J, with 8 bases between. The CDR3 DNA follows: TGTGCCAGCAGCCAAGTAACTAGATACAATGAGCAGTTCTTC. This codes for CASSQVTRYNEQFF. Looking up the rest from reference TRBV14 and TRBJ2-1 gives the full variable domain: EAGVTQFPSHSVIEKGQTVTLRCDPISGHDNLYWYRRVMGKEIKFLLHFVKESKQDESGMPNNRFLAERTGGTYSTLKVQPAELEDSGVYFCASSQVTRYNEQFFGPGTRLTVL.

The chain recombines TRBV5-1 with TRBJ2-5; D not certain. The J call is uncertain, as TRBJ2-7 better fits the DNA end. This CDR3 comprises 14 residues. Germline V gene sequence: CDR1 SGHRS, CDR2 YFSETQ. The CDR3 sequence: CASSQSPILGEQYF. As DNA, the CDR3 is TGCGCCAGCAGCCAATCACCCATTTTGGGCGAGCAGTACTTC.

The chain couples TRBV5-4 to TRBJ1-2, with TRBD1 matching 8 bases. This CDR3 spans 14 amino acids. Germline lookup yields CDR1 SGHNT and CDR2 YYREEE (reference sequence). V dropped 4 bases and J dropped 3; count of bases not matched to a gene: 5. The CDR3 nucleotides read TGTGCCAGCAGCGAAAGACAGGGGTACTATGGCTACACCTTC. It yields the protein CASSERQGYYGYTF.

This clone was detected a few times. V usage is TRBV7-2 and J usage is TRBJ2-3; 10 bases line up with TRBD2. Germline V CDR1 and CDR2: SGHTA, FQGNSA. The junction had 1 base not matched to a gene; V was cut back by 1 base and J by 3 bases. This CDR3 has 15 residues. CDR3 nucleotides: TGTGCCAGCAGCTTAGAGACTAGCGGGACAGATACGCAGTATTTT. Translated, it gives CASSLETSGTDTQYF.